This TCR beta chain stems from a study of T cells in Graves' hyperthyroidism and ophthalmopathy. What was amplified from RNA transcripts were TCR beta CDR3 regions. A set of HTBI primers served as the primers for a first-round RT-PCR of the TCR CDR3. TCRdb analysed the multiplex PCR reads with MiXCR anew, one entry per CDR3 protein. The sample has a few hundred thousand distinct CDR3 sequences, about 16% seen once. This clonotype was detected once. CDR1 is LGHNA, CDR2 YNFKEQ, per germline. The CDR3 spans 13 residues. V dropped 4 bases and J dropped 4 bases, with 9 bases sitting between them. The V call is TRBV4-2, the J call TRBJ2-3; D ambiguous. Material for sequencing was blood. This clonotype was obtained from a woman between 25 and 40 years old with Graves' hyperthyroidism. The CDR3 sequence is CASSPITADTQYF. DNA for the CDR3: TGTGCCAGCAGCCCTATCACGGCAGATACGCAGTATTTT.